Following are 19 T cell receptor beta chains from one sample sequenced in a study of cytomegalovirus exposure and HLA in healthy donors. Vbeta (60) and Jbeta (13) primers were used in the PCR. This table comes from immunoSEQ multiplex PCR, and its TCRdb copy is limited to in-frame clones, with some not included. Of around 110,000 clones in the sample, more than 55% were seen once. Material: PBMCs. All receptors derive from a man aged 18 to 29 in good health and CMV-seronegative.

As DNA, the CDR3 is TGTGCCAGCGACAGGGGGATCCCGAACACTGAAGCTTTCTTT. Protein: CASDRGIPNTEAFF. The genes are TRBV19 and TRBJ1-1; TRBD1 aligns across 9 bases. After removal of 9 bases from V and 1 base from J, the junction contained 6 bases not matched to a gene. The CDR3 consists of 14 residues. The germline gives CDR1 LNHDA, CDR2 SQIVND (reference sequence). The full variable domain, completed using reference TRBV19 and TRBJ1-1, is DGGITQSPKYLFRKEGQNVTLSCEQNLNHDAMYWYRQDPGQGLRLIYYSQIVNDFQKGDIAEGYSVSREKKESFPLTVTSAQKNPTAFYLCASDRGIPNTEAFFGQGTRLTVV.

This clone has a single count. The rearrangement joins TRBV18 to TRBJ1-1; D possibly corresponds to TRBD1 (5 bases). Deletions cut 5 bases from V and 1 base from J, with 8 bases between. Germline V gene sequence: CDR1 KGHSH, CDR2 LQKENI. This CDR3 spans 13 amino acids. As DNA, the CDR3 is TGTGCCAGCTCAGACAGCAGGAACACTGAAGCTTTCTTT. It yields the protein CASSDSRNTEAFF. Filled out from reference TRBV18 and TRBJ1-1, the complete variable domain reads NAGVMQNPRHLVRRRGQEARLRCSPMKGHSHVYWYRQLPEEGLKFMVYLQKENIIDESGMPKERFSAEFPKEGPSILRIQQVVRGDSAAYFCASSDSRNTEAFFGQGTRLTVV.

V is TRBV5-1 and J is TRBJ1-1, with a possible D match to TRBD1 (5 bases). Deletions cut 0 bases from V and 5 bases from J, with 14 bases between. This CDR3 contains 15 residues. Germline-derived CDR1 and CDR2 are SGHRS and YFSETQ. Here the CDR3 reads CASSLGGEGVTEAFF. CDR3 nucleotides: TGCGCCAGCAGCTTGGGGGGGGAAGGGGTAACTGAAGCTTTCTTT.

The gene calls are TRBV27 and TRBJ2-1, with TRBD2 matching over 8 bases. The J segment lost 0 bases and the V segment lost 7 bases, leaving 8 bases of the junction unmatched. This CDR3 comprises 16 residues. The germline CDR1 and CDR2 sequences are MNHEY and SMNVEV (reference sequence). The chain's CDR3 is CASTGRGDLSYNEQFF. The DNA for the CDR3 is TGTGCCAGCACCGGGAGGGGGGACCTCTCCTACAATGAGCAGTTCTTC.

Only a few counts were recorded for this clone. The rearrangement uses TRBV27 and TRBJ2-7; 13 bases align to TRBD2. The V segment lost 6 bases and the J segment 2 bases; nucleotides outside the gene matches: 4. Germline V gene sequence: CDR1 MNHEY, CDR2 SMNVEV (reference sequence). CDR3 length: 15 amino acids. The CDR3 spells CASSKGLAGAYEQYF. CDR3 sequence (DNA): TGTGCCAGCAGCAAAGGACTAGCGGGAGCCTACGAGCAGTACTTC.

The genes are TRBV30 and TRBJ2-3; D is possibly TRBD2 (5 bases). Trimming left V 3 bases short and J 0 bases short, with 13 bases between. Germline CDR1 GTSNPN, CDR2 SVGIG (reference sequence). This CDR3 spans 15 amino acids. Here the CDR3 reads CAWSGRDPSTDTQYF. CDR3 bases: TGTGCCTGGAGCGGCCGGGATCCTAGCACAGATACGCAGTATTTT.

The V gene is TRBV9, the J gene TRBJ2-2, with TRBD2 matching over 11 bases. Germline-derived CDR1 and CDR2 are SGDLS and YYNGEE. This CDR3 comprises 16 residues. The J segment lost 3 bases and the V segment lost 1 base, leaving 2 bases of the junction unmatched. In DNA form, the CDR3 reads TGTGCCAGCAGCGTACGACTAGCGGGATACACCGGGGAGCTGTTTTTT. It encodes CASSVRLAGYTGELFF.

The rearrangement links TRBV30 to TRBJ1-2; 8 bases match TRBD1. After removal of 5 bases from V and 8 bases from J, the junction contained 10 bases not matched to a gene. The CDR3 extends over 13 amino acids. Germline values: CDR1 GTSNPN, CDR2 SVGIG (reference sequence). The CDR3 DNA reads TGTGCCTGGGGGCGGCAGGGGGCTGGGGGCTACACCTTC. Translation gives CAWGRQGAGGYTF.

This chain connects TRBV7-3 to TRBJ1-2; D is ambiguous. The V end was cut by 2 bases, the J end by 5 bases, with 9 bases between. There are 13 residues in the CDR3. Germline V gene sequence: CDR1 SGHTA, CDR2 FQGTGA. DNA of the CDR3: TGTGCCAGCAGCTTAGGGAGAGGGTATGGCTACACCTTC. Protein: CASSLGRGYGYTF.

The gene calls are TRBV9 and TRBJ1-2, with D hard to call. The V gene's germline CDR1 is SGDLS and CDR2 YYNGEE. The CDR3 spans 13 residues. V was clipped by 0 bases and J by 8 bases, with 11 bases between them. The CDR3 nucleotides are TGTGCCAGCAGCGTAGTTCCGGGTGCAGGCTACACCTTC. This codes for CASSVVPGAGYTF.

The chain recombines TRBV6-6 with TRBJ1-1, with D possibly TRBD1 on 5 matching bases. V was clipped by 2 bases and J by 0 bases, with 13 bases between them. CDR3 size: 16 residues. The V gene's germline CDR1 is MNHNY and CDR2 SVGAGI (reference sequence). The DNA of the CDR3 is TGTGCCAGCAGTTACGATCGCCGACAGCTGAACACTGAAGCTTTCTTT. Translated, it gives CASSYDRRQLNTEAFF.

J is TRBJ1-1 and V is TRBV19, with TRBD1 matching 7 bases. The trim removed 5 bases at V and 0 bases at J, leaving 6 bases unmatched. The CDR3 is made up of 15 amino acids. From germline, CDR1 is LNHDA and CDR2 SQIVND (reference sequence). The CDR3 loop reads CASSDRVGMNTEAFF. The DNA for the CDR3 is TGTGCCAGTAGTGACAGGGTGGGAATGAACACTGAAGCTTTCTTT. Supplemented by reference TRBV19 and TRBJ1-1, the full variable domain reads DGGITQSPKYLFRKEGQNVTLSCEQNLNHDAMYWYRQDPGQGLRLIYYSQIVNDFQKGDIAEGYSVSREKKESFPLTVTSAQKNPTAFYLCASSDRVGMNTEAFFGQGTRLTVV.

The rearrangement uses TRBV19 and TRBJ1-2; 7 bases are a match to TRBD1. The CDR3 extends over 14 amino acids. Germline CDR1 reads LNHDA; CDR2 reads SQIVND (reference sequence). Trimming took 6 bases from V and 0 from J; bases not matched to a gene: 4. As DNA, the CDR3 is TGTGCCAGTAGCACAGGGACAGCTAACTATGGCTACACCTTC. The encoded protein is CASSTGTANYGYTF.

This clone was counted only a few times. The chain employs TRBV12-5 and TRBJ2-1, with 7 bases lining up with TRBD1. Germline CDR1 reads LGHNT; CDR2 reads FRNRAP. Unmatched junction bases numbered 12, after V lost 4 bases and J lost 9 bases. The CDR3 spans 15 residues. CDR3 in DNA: TGTGCTAGTGGTTACCAACAGGGGTATAGGGTTGAGCAGTTCTTC. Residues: CASGYQQGYRVEQFF. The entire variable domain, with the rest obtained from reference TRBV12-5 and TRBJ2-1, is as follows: DARVTQTPRHKVTEMGQEVTMRCQPILGHNTVFWYRQTMMQGLELLAYFRNRAPLDDSGMPKDRFSAEMPDATLATLKIQPSEPRDSAVYFCASGYQQGYRVEQFFGPGTRLTVL.

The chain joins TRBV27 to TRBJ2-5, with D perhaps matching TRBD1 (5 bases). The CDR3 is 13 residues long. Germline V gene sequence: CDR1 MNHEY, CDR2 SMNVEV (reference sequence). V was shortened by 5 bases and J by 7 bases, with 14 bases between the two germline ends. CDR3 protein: CASSKKTARTQYF. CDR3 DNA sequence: TGTGCCAGCAGTAAAAAGACAGCCCGGACCCAGTACTTC.

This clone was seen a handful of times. This CDR3 reads CASNRDRQTGELFF. CDR3 DNA: TGTGCCAGCAACAGGGACAGGCAAACCGGGGAGCTGTTTTTT. The chain links TRBV7-2 to TRBJ2-2; TRBD1 aligns across 8 bases. Germline V lookup: CDR1 SGHTA, CDR2 FQGNSA. Unmatched junction bases numbered 6, after V lost 7 bases and J lost 5 bases. This CDR3 is 14 amino acids long.

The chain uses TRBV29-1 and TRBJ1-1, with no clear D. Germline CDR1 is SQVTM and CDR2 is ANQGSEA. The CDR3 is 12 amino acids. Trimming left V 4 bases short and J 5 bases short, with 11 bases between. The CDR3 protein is CSVGGLDTEAFF. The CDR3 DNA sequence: TGCAGCGTTGGAGGTCTCGATACTGAAGCTTTCTTT. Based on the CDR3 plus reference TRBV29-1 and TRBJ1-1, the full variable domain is SAVISQKPSRDICQRGTSLTIQCQVDSQVTMMFWYRQQPGQSLTLIATANQGSEATYESGFVIDKFPISRPNLTFSTLTVSNMSPEDSSIYLCSVGGLDTEAFFGQGTRLTVV.

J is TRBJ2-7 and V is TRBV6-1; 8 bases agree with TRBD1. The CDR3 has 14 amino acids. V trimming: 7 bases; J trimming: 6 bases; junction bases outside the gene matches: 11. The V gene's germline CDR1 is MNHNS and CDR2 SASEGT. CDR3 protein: CASTMTGVLGEQYF. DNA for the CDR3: TGTGCCAGCACCATGACAGGGGTATTAGGCGAGCAGTACTTC.

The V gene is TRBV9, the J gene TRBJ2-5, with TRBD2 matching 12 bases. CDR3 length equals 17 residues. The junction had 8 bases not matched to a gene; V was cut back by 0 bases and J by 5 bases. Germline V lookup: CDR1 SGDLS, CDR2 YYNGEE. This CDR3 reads CASSVGSSGGAGETQYF. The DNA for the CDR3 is TGTGCCAGCAGCGTAGGCTCTAGCGGGGGGGCTGGGGAGACCCAGTACTTC.